Sequencing of this TCR beta chain was carried out in a study of cytomegalovirus exposure and HLA in healthy donors (dated by TCRdb to 2017 to 2019). As for the study more broadly: An earlier analysis of roughly 500 of the donors reported 250 to 300 Gb of sequence data and roughly 100 million unique TCR beta sequences from 150 million to 200 million T cells. Donor age, sex, ethnicity and CMV serostatus were compiled alongside the repertoire data. In a later genetic analysis, genome-wide SNP genotypes for about three fifths of the 666 donors were used, and that subset was treated as a discovery cohort. The study used immunosequencing to profile the T cell repertoires of approximately 690 subjects and linked those repertoires to cytomegalovirus serostatus. HLA typing included class I and class II loci at four-digit resolution. An early release that covered about 640 HLA-typed donors contained about 300 gigabases of sequencing data and roughly 84 million unique TCR sequences. All discovery cohort repertoires had been generated using a single sequencing platform. Across 398 genotyped donors of the cohort, an average of roughly 200,000 unique TCR beta nucleotide sequences per donor were sequenced, and 15% to 20% of those sequences were non-productive. In the later analysis, no new phenotypic data were used to find candidate immune exposures; instead, reliance was placed on TCR beta sequences and their occurrence across donors. Typing coverage varied by locus: about 629-630 donors for A, B, C, DRB1 and DQB1; approximately 500 for DQA1; 606 for DPA1; approximately 490 for DPB1. A later analysis re-analyzed previously published TCR beta repertoires from 550 to 700 donors and added high-resolution HLA genotyping to study TCR occurrence patterns. An earlier analysis of 587 of the donors applied high-throughput TCR beta sequencing to assess whether each TCR beta V gene segment acted as functional or pseudogenic. Because of strong linkage in the cohort, roughly 5 DR-DQ haplotypes were treated as single units for association and clustering. The aim of the study was to test whether cataloging public T cell receptors could identify signatures of past pathogen exposure. The study combined high-throughput TCR immunosequencing, statistical association of individual TCRs with disease status, and machine learning to predict cytomegalovirus infection status. Besides the first cohort of roughly 640 subjects, a separate validation cohort made up of over a hundred different subjects was used. Among the roughly 400 genotyped donors, more than 70% belonged to the genetic ancestry cluster associated with self-reported Caucasian donors.

The cohort comprised hundreds of healthy bone marrow donors. At the time of sampling, all cohort members were nominally healthy, though unrecorded immune exposures were likely present. The donor tested CMV seronegative and was one of the 352 seronegative cohort members. Each donor provided a peripheral blood sample, and peripheral blood mononuclear cells were used for TCR beta sequencing. Genomic DNA extraction from the blood cell samples was performed with the Qiagen DNeasy Blood Extraction Kit. CDR1 and CDR2 were assigned from the germline V gene as SGHTA and FQGNSA. From the cysteine up to the phenylalanine, the CDR3 has a length of 19 residues. Only the CDR3 DNA stays, 57 bases, in frame from base 1. Ends trimmed: V by 0 bases, J by 0 bases; bases unmatched to a gene: 5. Libraries were made using the immunoSEQ multiplex PCR assay. For the multiplex PCR, a mixture combining 60 forward primers for TCR Vbeta segments and 13 reverse primers for TCR Jbeta segments was used. The CDR3 region of rearranged TCR beta genes was amplified from genomic DNA with a multiplex PCR assay. On the Illumina HiSeq System, the amplified TCR beta libraries were sequenced as 87-base-pair reads. The study's processing was this. A later analysis tallied about 77 million unique TCR beta chains across the 666 repertoires, and about 10 million of those chains were shared by two or more donors. A nearest-neighbor algorithm error-corrected the raw reads and collapsed the reads into unique sequences, merging closely related sequences to remove PCR and sequencing errors. To assign V, D and J gene segments, CDR3 sequences were aligned to IMGT reference sequences. For a sequence to be retained, at least a six-nucleotide match to both a V gene segment and a J gene segment was required. Rearrangements were called productive when the CDR3 lacked stop codons and stayed in frame with V and J; all others were non-productive. CDR3 was defined by IMGT convention, running from the second conserved V-encoded cysteine to the conserved J-encoded phenylalanine. In an earlier analysis of around 640 of the donors, sequences lacking an unambiguous match to a single V gene segment were excluded. In an earlier analysis of approximately 590 of the donors, V segments were called functional above 56.7% productive rearrangements and were called segregating when the between-donor standard deviation exceeded 5%. A statistical classification framework was built to diagnose cytomegalovirus status from the catalog of TCR beta chain sequences. In a later analysis, TCR nucleotide sequences were compared against IMGT/GENE-DB human TR gene sequences so that V and J genes could be assigned. The TCRdist pipeline was used in a later analysis to assign CDR3 sequences and most-parsimonious VDJ recombination scenarios. In a later analysis, each TCR beta chain was defined by its CDR3 amino acid sequence together with its V-gene family, and reads lacking a unique V-gene family were excluded. A later analysis removed several hundred highly shared, low-generation-probability nucleotide sequences to deal with suspected cross-contamination and a sequencing artifact. For each public chain, a later analysis derived a clonal expansion index from normalized ranks of inferred template counts within each repertoire. In a later analysis, generation probabilities were computed with a VDJ recombination model fitted to out-of-frame rearrangements, and the resulting probabilities were checked against IGoR. A later analysis scored TCR-TCR, TCR-HLA and TCR-CMV co-occurrence with hypergeometric tests, applying a repertoire-size bias correction to TCR pairs. False discovery rates were estimated in a later analysis by permuting HLA or CMV assignments 20 times. In a later analysis, co-occurring TCRs were grouped using DBSCAN, with TCRdist sequence similarity added in when clustering inside HLA-allele-positive subsets. Repertoires with fewer than 30,000 or more than 120,000 public chains were left out of co-occurrence clustering, as were five repertoires with anomalous nucleotide sharing. TCRdb took this table from immuneACCESS and kept in-frame rearrangements with V and J called. Such tables lack part of the clones; where checked against another copy, unresolved V genes explain under half of the gap, and the rest is unexplained. V and J calls and clone size come straight from that table; D and trimming were deduced from the DNA. The sample contains tens of thousands of clones, roughly three quarters of them found a single time. Together, the top ten hold about 2.7% of the sample.

Findings and caveats that apply to the study as a whole: A few of the identified cytomegalovirus-associated TCR beta chains were confirmed in vitro to be specific for cytomegalovirus antigens. Sequencing depth was assumed to be roughly uniform across donors in the presence/absence analyses, though that assumption may not hold. A group of highly shared sequence variants was considered likely to be a technical artifact of the sequencing pipeline. Because some donors lacked HLA typing at each locus, the association tests relied only on the typed subset. In an earlier analysis of some 540 of the donors, most TCR beta V segments appeared in productive rearrangements about 87% or about 30% of the time, broadly matching IMGT annotations. Assigning TCR associations to individual alleles was difficult when HLA alleles, especially DR and DQ, strongly co-occurred. According to the authors, the approach could potentially be generalized to other disease states and immunological phenotypes. In a later analysis, HLA-associated TCR beta chains were found to be more clonally expanded and to have lower generation probabilities than equally common non-associated chains. Because the 87-base-pair reads could not distinguish some IMGT-functional V segments, including TRBV6-2 and TRBV6-3, those segments were excluded. A later analysis found that most CMV-associated TCR beta chains appeared HLA-restricted, with HLA associations seemingly driven largely by CMV exposure. A later genetic analysis associated a missense DCLRE1C variant with V-gene and J-gene trimming of TCR beta chains, and an independent cohort replicated the association. The classifier was reported to diagnose cytomegalovirus status with high specificity and sensitivity in both the original and validation cohorts. The earlier analysis of about 600 of the donors excluded approximately 17 rarely observed V segments, including chromosome 9 orphons, because counts were too low. Several of the top co-occurrence clusters appeared to be linked to parvovirus B19, influenza, CMV and Epstein-Barr virus, according to a later analysis. This cohort had only TCR beta chains sequenced, and the lack of alpha or paired-chain data limited which features could be detected. In a later analysis, 15,000 to 20,000 TCR beta sequences were associated with specific HLA alleles at a false discovery rate of 0.05. CMV serostatus was the only immune exposure information available for the cohort. In a later genetic analysis, fewer N-insertions in productive TCRs were reported among donors in an Asian-associated ancestry cluster than the 666-donor mean. A further reported finding was that TCR beta sequences accurately predicted the HLA-A and HLA-B alleles for most subjects in the first cohort. Most TCR sequences were observed very rarely across donors, whereas some public TCRs were present in many individuals. A total of 150 or so TCR beta chains were listed by the study as associated with cytomegalovirus. Linkage disequilibrium might explain the correlated functional status among segregating V segments, but an unknown experimental factor could not be excluded. In a later analysis, the rate of TCR association differed among HLA loci, with DRB1 alleles having the most associated TCRs and HLA-C alleles having the fewest.

As regards this clone: The antigen it binds to is not known. No base quality values were provided; no much bigger clone lies one nucleotide off.

The receptor was isolated from a woman in her thirties in good health and CMV-seronegative. The rearrangement joined TRBV7-2 to TRBJ2-3; a stretch of 14 junction bases matches TRBD2. The sequenced sample consisted of PBMCs. The nucleotides read TGTGCCAGCAGCTTAGCTTGGGGACTAGCGGGGGAAAGCACAGATACGCAGTATTTT. Translated, this gives CASSLAWGLAGESTDTQYF.